This is a list of T cell receptor beta chains from one sample in a study of T-cell reconstitution after alpha-beta-depleted transplantation in children. TCRdb redid the calling of the PCR reads with MiXCR, one entry per CDR3 protein. The sample includes a few hundred thousand distinct CDR3 sequences, 9.5% to 13% of them seen just once. The sequencing here drew on PBMCs from the stem cell graft donor, taken from the stem cell graft. The source of these receptors is a human donor who donated a stem cell graft to a child with acute myeloid leukemia. Both conserved end residues are part of each CDR3. The order of the fields is D gene, clone size, V gene, J gene, CDR3 DNA, CDR3 protein. D genes are given only for firm matches. Clone size is not always given. Where it is, it says once, few, many or a class for expanded clones.

d_gene: .
abundance: few
v_gene: TRBV5-1
j_gene: TRBJ2-1
CDR3nt: TGCGCCAGCAGCTTGATGGCAGGGAAGTACAATGAGCAGTTCTTC
CDR3aa: CASSLMAGKYNEQFF

d_gene: TRBD2
abundance: many
v_gene: TRBV5-1
j_gene: TRBJ2-7
CDR3nt: TGCGCCAGCAGACTAGCGGGAGTCTACGAGCAGTACTTC
CDR3aa: CASRLAGVYEQYF

d_gene: .
abundance: few
v_gene: TRBV6-1
j_gene: TRBJ1-5
CDR3nt: TGTGCCAGTAGGGGTGGGATAGCTCAGCCCCAGCATTTT
CDR3aa: CASRGGIAQPQHF

d_gene: TRBD1
abundance: few
v_gene: TRBV5-1
j_gene: TRBJ1-2
CDR3nt: TGCGCCAGCAGCTTACCGGGACAGGGTATCGATGGCTACACCTTC
CDR3aa: CASSLPGQGIDGYTF

d_gene: TRBD2
abundance: many
v_gene: TRBV10-3
j_gene: TRBJ2-4
CDR3nt: TGTGCCATCAGTGAGCCGGGACTAGCGGGGGCGAAAAACATTCAGTACTTC
CDR3aa: CAISEPGLAGAKNIQYF

d_gene: .
abundance: .
v_gene: TRBV12-3/TRBV12-4
j_gene: TRBJ2-3
CDR3nt: TGTGCCAGCAGCGTTGAAGGGTCAGATACGCAGTATTTT
CDR3aa: CASSVEGSDTQYF

d_gene: TRBD1
abundance: few
v_gene: TRBV20-1
j_gene: TRBJ2-1
CDR3nt: TGCAGTGCTGGGGCAGGGGGCGCTTCTTACAATGAGCAGTTCTTC
CDR3aa: CSAGAGGASYNEQFF

d_gene: TRBD1
abundance: .
v_gene: TRBV5-6
j_gene: TRBJ2-1
CDR3nt: TGTGCCAGCAGCTTGCCCTACCGGGACAGGGGATTGAGGGGCTACAATGAGCAGTTCTTC
CDR3aa: CASSLPYRDRGLRGYNEQFF

d_gene: .
abundance: .
v_gene: TRBV5-6
j_gene: TRBJ2-2
CDR3nt: TGTGCCAGCAGCTTCAACACACAGGTCCGGGACCTGTTTTTT
CDR3aa: CASSFNTQVRDLFF

d_gene: TRBD1
abundance: .
v_gene: TRBV29-1
j_gene: TRBJ2-5
CDR3nt: TGCAGCGTACGGACAGGGTGGGAGACCCAGTACTTC
CDR3aa: CSVRTGWETQYF

d_gene: .
abundance: few
v_gene: TRBV5-1
j_gene: TRBJ2-7
CDR3nt: TGCGCCAGCAGCGACGGCGGCCAGGGGATCTACGAGCAGTACTTC
CDR3aa: CASSDGGQGIYEQYF

d_gene: .
abundance: few
v_gene: TRBV21-1
j_gene: TRBJ1-4
CDR3nt: TGTGCCAGCAGCAACATCCGCTATAGGGAACTGTTTTTT
CDR3aa: CASSNIRYRELFF

d_gene: TRBD2
abundance: many
v_gene: TRBV5-8
j_gene: TRBJ2-7
CDR3nt: TGTGCCAGCAGCTTCCCAGCGGGAGACGAGCAGTACTTC
CDR3aa: CASSFPAGDEQYF

d_gene: .
abundance: .
v_gene: TRBV12-3/TRBV12-4
j_gene: TRBJ2-1
CDR3nt: TGTGCCAGCAGTTTAGCATACGGAGGAGAGCAGTTCTTC
CDR3aa: CASSLAYGGEQFF

d_gene: .
abundance: many
v_gene: TRBV3-1
j_gene: TRBJ1-1
CDR3nt: TGTGCCAGCAGCTCCTCGGGGATTACTGAAGCTTTCTTT
CDR3aa: CASSSSGITEAFF

d_gene: TRBD1
abundance: few
v_gene: TRBV20-1
j_gene: TRBJ1-2
CDR3nt: TGCAGTGCCAGTCAGGACAGGGCTTATGGCTACACCTTC
CDR3aa: CSASQDRAYGYTF

d_gene: .
abundance: .
v_gene: TRBV6-1
j_gene: TRBJ2-7
CDR3nt: TGTGCCAGCAGGGGATCGGGACCCCTCATCTCCTACGAGCAGTACTTC
CDR3aa: CASRGSGPLISYEQYF

d_gene: .
abundance: .
v_gene: TRBV29-1
j_gene: TRBJ1-1
CDR3nt: TGCAGCGTTGAGGGAGGCAGGGGGAACACTGAAGCTTTCTTT
CDR3aa: CSVEGGRGNTEAFF

d_gene: TRBD2
abundance: few
v_gene: TRBV29-1
j_gene: TRBJ2-1
CDR3nt: TGCAGCGTTTTCTTCCCGACTATACGACTAGCGGGAGAACTTGAGCAGTTCTTC
CDR3aa: CSVFFPTIRLAGELEQFF

d_gene: .
abundance: few
v_gene: TRBV20-1
j_gene: TRBJ2-5
CDR3nt: TGCAGTGCGCGTAGATCGGAAGAGACCCAGTACTTC
CDR3aa: CSARRSEETQYF

d_gene: TRBD1
abundance: few
v_gene: TRBV5-6
j_gene: TRBJ2-7
CDR3nt: TGTGCCAGCAGCCCCCTCGGGACAGGAAGCTCCTACGAGCAGTACTTC
CDR3aa: CASSPLGTGSSYEQYF

d_gene: TRBD2
abundance: many
v_gene: TRBV4-2
j_gene: TRBJ2-7
CDR3nt: TGTGCCAGCAGCCAAATTAGCGGGGTCTCCTACGAGCAGTACTTC
CDR3aa: CASSQISGVSYEQYF

d_gene: .
abundance: .
v_gene: TRBV3-1
j_gene: TRBJ2-6
CDR3nt: TGTGCCAGCAGCCAAGGATTTCTAGGGACACTCGACTCTGGGGCCAACGTCCTGACTTTC
CDR3aa: CASSQGFLGTLDSGANVLTF

d_gene: TRBD2
abundance: .
v_gene: TRBV29-1
j_gene: TRBJ2-1
CDR3nt: TGCAGCGTCGCCGGGCTAGCGGGAGGGCCATCCGATGAGCAGTTCTTC
CDR3aa: CSVAGLAGGPSDEQFF

d_gene: TRBD1
abundance: many
v_gene: TRBV12-3/TRBV12-4
j_gene: TRBJ1-1
CDR3nt: TGTGCCAGCAGGGCCGGACAGGGTTTAATAAAGGGTGAAGCTTTCTTT
CDR3aa: CASRAGQGLIKGEAFF

d_gene: .
abundance: few
v_gene: TRBV3-1
j_gene: TRBJ1-3
CDR3nt: TGTGCCAGCAGCCAAGATAGCAGCTCTGGAAACACCATATATTTT
CDR3aa: CASSQDSSSGNTIYF

d_gene: .
abundance: many
v_gene: TRBV5-6
j_gene: TRBJ2-3
CDR3nt: TGTGCCAGCAGCTTACGGCAGACTTTCACAGATACGCAGTATTTT
CDR3aa: CASSLRQTFTDTQYF

d_gene: .
abundance: .
v_gene: TRBV7-2
j_gene: TRBJ2-5
CDR3nt: TGTGCCAGCAGCTTAGCAGCCCGATCGGAGACCCAGTACTTC
CDR3aa: CASSLAARSETQYF

d_gene: .
abundance: .
v_gene: TRBV6-1
j_gene: TRBJ2-5
CDR3nt: TGTGCCAGCAGTGGCCTCCGGGGGCCGCAAGAGACCCAGTACTTC
CDR3aa: CASSGLRGPQETQYF

d_gene: .
abundance: .
v_gene: TRBV5-1
j_gene: TRBJ2-2
CDR3nt: TGCGCCAGCAGCTTGGGGGGAAACACCGGGGGGCTGTTTTTT
CDR3aa: CASSLGGNTGGLFF

d_gene: .
abundance: many
v_gene: TRBV5-1
j_gene: TRBJ2-1
CDR3nt: TGCGCCAGCAGCGATTTCGATGAGCAGTTCTTC
CDR3aa: CASSDFDEQFF

d_gene: .
abundance: many
v_gene: TRBV21-1
j_gene: TRBJ2-7
CDR3nt: TGTGCCAGCAGCCCCCATCGGGCGGTTTGCTCCTACGAGCAGTACTTC
CDR3aa: CASSPHRAVCSYEQYF

d_gene: .
abundance: .
v_gene: TRBV7-2
j_gene: TRBJ2-2
CDR3nt: TGTGCCAGCCGCATTGGCGGGGGCCCGTCCGGGGAGCTGTTTTTT
CDR3aa: CASRIGGGPSGELFF

d_gene: .
abundance: .
v_gene: TRBV19
j_gene: TRBJ2-2
CDR3nt: TGTGCCAGTATCTCCAGATCGAACACCGGGGAGCTGTTTTTT
CDR3aa: CASISRSNTGELFF

d_gene: TRBD1
abundance: few
v_gene: TRBV18
j_gene: TRBJ1-4
CDR3nt: TGTGCCAGCTCTCAGGGGACAGGGGGATCGACTAATGAAAAACTGTTTTTT
CDR3aa: CASSQGTGGSTNEKLFF

d_gene: .
abundance: .
v_gene: TRBV7-8
j_gene: TRBJ1-1
CDR3nt: TGTGCCAGCAGCTTAATTGTCTCGACCGCTAATTCAGGAGCTTTCTTT
CDR3aa: CASSLIVSTANSGAFF

d_gene: .
abundance: many
v_gene: TRBV6-5
j_gene: TRBJ2-1
CDR3nt: TGTGCCAGCAGTTCCTTAGGGAGTTTGTATGAGCAGTTCTTC
CDR3aa: CASSSLGSLYEQFF

d_gene: .
abundance: many
v_gene: TRBV20-1
j_gene: TRBJ2-1
CDR3nt: TGCAGTGCTAGGCGATACAATGAGCAGTTCTTC
CDR3aa: CSARRYNEQFF

d_gene: .
abundance: few
v_gene: TRBV5-5
j_gene: TRBJ1-5
CDR3nt: TGTGCCAGCAGCTTGATGGACAGCCAGCCCCAGCATTTT
CDR3aa: CASSLMDSQPQHF

d_gene: .
abundance: .
v_gene: TRBV12-3/TRBV12-4
j_gene: TRBJ1-3
CDR3nt: TGTGCCAGCAAGCAAAGTGTCCAGGGGCGAGGAAACACCATATATTTT
CDR3aa: CASKQSVQGRGNTIYF

d_gene: .
abundance: many
v_gene: TRBV7-8
j_gene: TRBJ2-1
CDR3nt: TGTGCCAGCAGCTTAATCAATGAGCAGTTCTTC
CDR3aa: CASSLINEQFF

d_gene: .
abundance: many
v_gene: TRBV29-1
j_gene: TRBJ1-1
CDR3nt: TGCAGCGTTGTAGGGAACACTGAAGCTTTCTTT
CDR3aa: CSVVGNTEAFF

d_gene: .
abundance: .
v_gene: TRBV18
j_gene: TRBJ2-5
CDR3nt: TGTGCCAGCTCGCCAATGGAGGGGCAGGGAGAGACCCAGTACTTC
CDR3aa: CASSPMEGQGETQYF

d_gene: .
abundance: .
v_gene: TRBV4-3
j_gene: TRBJ1-5
CDR3nt: TGCGCCAGCAGCCAAGATAAGGGGAGTCAGCCCCAGCATTTT
CDR3aa: CASSQDKGSQPQHF

d_gene: TRBD2
abundance: .
v_gene: TRBV12-5
j_gene: TRBJ2-1
CDR3nt: TGTGCTAGTGGTTTGGCACTAGCGGGGGATTTCGATGAGCAGTTCTTC
CDR3aa: CASGLALAGDFDEQFF

d_gene: .
abundance: few
v_gene: TRBV20-1
j_gene: TRBJ1-6
CDR3nt: TGCAGTGCTAGGTTAGACAGCGGGGCCCATAATTCACCCCTCCACTTT
CDR3aa: CSARLDSGAHNSPLHF

d_gene: .
abundance: many
v_gene: TRBV9
j_gene: TRBJ2-5
CDR3nt: TGTGCCAGCAATAGGGATAGCGAGACCCAGTACTTC
CDR3aa: CASNRDSETQYF

d_gene: .
abundance: .
v_gene: TRBV7-2
j_gene: TRBJ2-7
CDR3nt: TGTGCCAGCAGCTTACGTGCCCGGATCGACGAGCAGTACTTC
CDR3aa: CASSLRARIDEQYF

d_gene: .
abundance: .
v_gene: TRBV20-1
j_gene: TRBJ1-1
CDR3nt: TGCAGTGCTAGGGGCTACCCAACTGAAGCTTTCTTT
CDR3aa: CSARGYPTEAFF